The T cell receptor beta chain under discussion was sequenced for a study of regulatory T cells in long-lasting Graves disease (dated by TCRdb to about 2021). With respect to the entire study: Patients with newly diagnosed Graves' disease had been on antithyroid drugs for under 3 months. Peripheral blood TCR sequencing and RNA sequencing compared persistent Graves' disease patients with newly diagnosed Graves' disease patients. The study was registered as a clinical trial and conducted in China. TCR sequencing covered some 13 persistent and 20 newly diagnosed Graves' disease patients, 33 samples in total. General conclusions and limits of the study: A larger number of public clonotypes was shared among persistent patients (around 3,000) than among newly diagnosed patients (around 870). Compared with newly diagnosed patients, persistent Graves' disease patients had lower TCR Shannon entropy and fewer highly expanded clones, which suggests clonal expansion. The small sample size was acknowledged by the authors as a limitation that may reduce accuracy. Only the TCR beta chain was sequenced and analyzed. Peripheral blood alone was examined, since thyroid tissue, which constituted the primary lesion, could not be accessed.

Receptors were amplified or captured by multiplex PCR. TCRdb names Illumina HiSeq 4000 as the instrument used. CDR3 regions were amplified by Arm-PCR with iRepertoire HTBI primers to construct TCR beta libraries. PCR products were gel purified before sequencing. Turning to the authors' computational methods: Across samples, roughly 60 TRBV and 13 to 15 TRBJ segments were identified and used for gene usage analysis of CDR3 amino acid clonotypes. COPE and FqMerger were used to merge the filtered high-quality paired reads into contigs. BLAST was used to align contigs to IMGT TRBV, TRBD and TRBJ reference genes, with CDR3 defined following IMGT. Any clonotype with a frequency above 0.1% was counted as a highly expanded clone. Repertoire diversity was measured by Shannon entropy, and V-J evenness by the Gini coefficient. Public clonotypes were defined as clonotypes shared by more than one individual. TCRdb applied fastp at Q25 and MiXCR to the public reads, then kept only in-frame beta chains. Every CDR3 protein is listed once, alongside the most common genes and DNA of its rows. Here the V and J calls rest on TCRdb's processing, not on the authors' analysis. The sample contains about 220,000 distinct CDR3 sequences, roughly a fifth of them found a single time. The leading ten clones occupy 10% to 15% of the sample.

This clonotype was seen repeatedly, ten times or more. What this receptor recognizes is not known. No quality values exist for individual bases; no much larger clone is one base distant. The time point label corresponds to: newly diagnosed GD, antithyroid drugs for less than 3 months. RNA was extracted from PBMCs in TRIzol for both TCR sequencing and RNA sequencing. The diagnosis of Graves' disease was made according to American Thyroid Association guidelines. Recruitment of patients was carried out at an endocrinology department in Xi'an, China. Each patient gave approximately 8.8 milliliters of peripheral blood, collected in an EDTA anticoagulant tube. Ficoll Paque Plus density gradient separation was used to isolate PBMCs, and no further T cell sorting was performed. An Agilent 2100 Bioanalyzer and agarose gel were used to assess RNA quality, and a NanoDrop 2000 was used to measure RNA concentration.

The sample was also linked to a second study, of T cells in Graves' hyperthyroidism and ophthalmopathy. That second report states: Stable Graves' hyperthyroidism was defined as no progression to ophthalmopathy during 18 months of follow-up. Hyperthyroidism patients were newly diagnosed, had a disease duration of under 2 months, and were aged 18 to 65 years. Exclusion was applied to patients with uncontrolled infections, other autoimmune diseases, pregnancy or lactation. Diagnoses were established on the basis of clinical symptoms, serum thyroxine and TRAb, thyroid ultrasound, and orbital computed tomography. The TCR CDR3 was subjected to a first round of RT-PCR using the HTBI primer set and the Qiagen OneStep RT-PCR kit. Most expanded thyroid clonotypes (frequency above 0.001) were also found in blood, which suggests that blood repertoires may mirror thyroid immune responses. A model built on a 13 V-J signature distinguished ophthalmopathy from stable hyperthyroidism, reaching about 88% sensitivity and around 82% specificity in cross-validation and 80%/75% in testing. During validation, the model predicted progression to ophthalmopathy a median of about 6.5 months ahead of onset, with 70.59% sensitivity and almost 75% specificity. To identify distinguishing TCR V-J signatures, a discovery cohort of some 99 patients was used, comprising roughly 45 with Graves' ophthalmopathy and 57 with stable Graves' hyperthyroidism. Prospective prediction of ophthalmopathy was tested in an independent validation cohort of 18 to 20 hyperthyroidism patients and around 16 patients who later progressed to ophthalmopathy. The 75 to 100 discovery patients were randomly divided into training and test sets at a 7:3 ratio. In addition, the study compared T-cell repertoires in thyroid tissue and in blood from over 5 Graves' hyperthyroidism patients. Once sampling was done, hyperthyroidism patients were given methimazole at a starting dose of 30 mg daily, whereas ophthalmopathy patients were given high-dose intravenous methylprednisolone. A second multiplex PCR round built the libraries, followed by size selection and purification. Paired-end sequencing of the libraries was performed with 100 bp reads on an Illumina HiSeq2000. SOAPnuke was used to process the raw data, removing reads that contained adapters or uncalled bases, had a mean Phred below 15, or lacked an exact match to the constant primer or identifier. High-quality paired reads were merged with COPE v1.2.5, and unique nucleotide sequences were defined as clonotypes. MiTCR v1.1 was used to align clonotypes to the IMGT TRBV, TRBD and TRBJ reference segments. The analysis included only V-J combinations with a frequency above 0.0001, which together covered roughly 99% of the repertoires. A TCS score was defined as the ratio between F50 (clonal expansion) and ExV (chaos), using BLOSUM62-based TCRdist between CDR3 peptides within each V-J. Welch's t-statistics and random forest reduced 500 to 650 V-J features to about 12, which were used in a naive Bayes classifier (R e1071). No statistical method was used to set the sample size in advance, and investigators knew the group allocation. The paper reports TCR Vbeta CDR3 sequencing of roughly 140 peripheral blood samples: 43 ophthalmopathy, approximately 74 hyperthyroidism and around 17 progressor patients.

The material sequenced was peripheral blood mononuclear cells (PBMCs), taken at new diagnosis, from a patient treated with antithyroid drugs. The TCR was taken from a woman under 40 with Graves disease. Donor details come from another sample of the same person, matched by shared clones.

The bases are TGTGCCAATCAAAAAGGCACCGGGGAGCTGTTTTTT. Its amino acids are CANQKGTGELFF. The chain uses TRBV28 and TRBJ2-2; too little of a D gene remains to name it. The germline V gene encodes CDR1 MDHEN and CDR2 SYDVKM. V gives up 10 bases and J gives up 4 bases, and the segment between their germline ends measures 10 bases. Reading from cysteine to phenylalanine, the CDR3 counts 12 amino acids. Only CDR3 DNA is held: 36 bases, read in frame from base 1.